The rows below give T cell receptor beta chains drawn from one sample of a study of T cell changes during pregnancy in multiple sclerosis. Profiled with immunoSEQ multiplex PCR; TCRdb holds only in-frame clones, not every one. Of 55,000 or so clones listed, 70% to 90% are singletons. The material sequenced was CD4+ T cells from peripheral blood mononuclear cells, taken in the first trimester of pregnancy. The receptor source for this set is a female donor with multiple sclerosis, enrolled in a pregnancy study. The CDR3 runs from the conserved cysteine through the conserved F or W. Some rows have no size entry. The others give once, few or many, or a class for an expanded clone.

CDR3 protein	clone size	V gene	J gene
CASSLRRGSYNSPLHF	.	TRBV7-9	TRBJ1-6
CSFSGDYEQYF	.	TRBV29-1	TRBJ2-7
CASSTDSYEQYF	.	TRBV13	TRBJ2-7
CASIVEMGHNEQFF	.	TRBV2	TRBJ2-1
CASSPDNTAGSQYF	.	TRBV7-2	TRBJ2-5
CASSVDSGGRQETQYF	.	TRBV9	TRBJ2-5
CASSPSKTHPMNTEAFF	.	TRBV5-1	TRBJ1-1
CASSSSGSTYNEQFF	once	TRBV6-5	TRBJ2-1
CASSLWTSGFTDTQYF	.	TRBV7-9	TRBJ2-3
CASSSDGQAYGYTF	.	TRBV28	TRBJ1-2
CASSLFGTGETGELFF	.	TRBV28	TRBJ2-2
CASSSDRGEWETQYF	.	TRBV7-2	TRBJ2-5
CASSVGDTRNTIYF	.	TRBV9	TRBJ1-3
CASSRRLAGEGSSTDTQYF	.	TRBV7-8	TRBJ2-3
CASSQGQGSGYGYTF	.	TRBV19	TRBJ1-2
CASSLTPFQDYGYTF	.	TRBV9	TRBJ1-2
CASSANEVTYGYTF	once	TRBV7-9	TRBJ1-2
CASSLGGTGLEAFF	.	TRBV11-3	TRBJ1-1
CASSGWTGLNTEAFF	.	TRBV2	TRBJ1-1
CASSRLGATEAFF	.	TRBV7-3	TRBJ1-1